The 28 T cell receptor beta chains below all came from one sample that was sequenced in a study of cytomegalovirus exposure and HLA in healthy donors. Produced via immunoSEQ multiplex PCR; TCRdb's table is partial and in-frame only. The repertoire has 60,000 to 70,000 clones, roughly 92% of them found once; the top ten carry about 5.2%. Sequencing was done on a sample of PBMCs. The source is a man between 18 and 29 years old in good health and CMV-seropositive.

The rearrangement links TRBV11-2 to TRBJ1-4; D is possibly TRBD1 (5 bases). Trimming took 4 bases from V and 3 from J, leaving 12 bases between them. The germline V gene has CDR1 SGHAT and CDR2 FQNNGV. The CDR3 spans 15 residues. This CDR3 reads CASSSPGLSNEKLFF. The CDR3 bases are TGTGCCAGCAGCTCCCCAGGGTTGTCTAATGAAAAACTGTTTTTT. The full variable domain, with the rest looked up from reference TRBV11-2 and TRBJ1-4, is EAGVAQSPRYKIIEKRQSVAFWCNPISGHATLYWYQQILGQGPKLLIQFQNNGVVDDSQLPKDRFSAERLKGVDSTLKIQPAKLEDSAVYLCASSSPGLSNEKLFFGSGTQLSVL.

This sequence joins TRBV4-1 and TRBJ1-4; D might be TRBD1 (5 bases). The CDR3 has 15 amino acids. Germline V gene data show CDR1 as MGHRA and CDR2 as YSYEKL. Trimming pared 3 bases from V and 7 bases from J, leaving 15 bases between. The CDR3: CASSQEQAGGEKLFF. CDR3 in DNA: TGCGCCAGCAGCCAGGAACAGGCAGGTGGTGAAAAACTGTTTTTT.

This rearrangement joins TRBV6-5 to TRBJ2-1, with 11 nucleotides matching TRBD2. With 4 bases clipped from V and 8 bases from J, the junction kept 10 bases outside the gene matches. The CDR3 extends over 16 amino acids. Germline CDR1 MNHEY, CDR2 SVGAGI. CDR3 sequence (DNA): TGTGCCAGCAGTTTAGGGCTAGCGGGAGGTTACGATGAGCAGTTCTTC. Translated, it gives CASSLGLAGGYDEQFF.

The chain recombines TRBV5-4 with TRBJ1-5; 7 bases are a match to TRBD1. The CDR3 is made up of 14 amino acids. Germline trimming cut 1 base from V and 5 bases from J; bases unmatched to any gene: 3. Per germline, CDR1 SGHNT and CDR2 YYREEE (reference sequence). The CDR3 loop is CASSLLTGDQPQHF. CDR3 bases: TGTGCCAGCAGCTTGCTAACAGGGGATCAGCCCCAGCATTTT.

The rearrangement links TRBV5-1 to TRBJ2-1; D uncertain. Germline V gene sequence: CDR1 SGHRS, CDR2 YFSETQ. This CDR3 is 15 amino acids long. V lost 0 bases and J 0 bases, leaving 7 bases between the germline ends. The CDR3 spells CASSLDGTSYNEQFF. CDR3 bases: TGCGCCAGCAGCTTGGACGGTACCTCCTACAATGAGCAGTTCTTC. The whole variable domain, filled in from reference TRBV5-1 and TRBJ2-1, reads KAGVTQTPRYLIKTRGQQVTLSCSPISGHRSVSWYQQTPGQGLQFLFEYFSETQRNKGNFPGRFSGRQFSNSRSEMNVSTLELGDSALYLCASSLDGTSYNEQFFGPGTRLTVL.

This chain uses TRBV6-5 with TRBJ2-7; TRBD2 matches 7 bases. The CDR3 runs to 14 residues. Unmatched junction bases numbered 4, after V lost 3 bases and J lost 2 bases. The germline V gene encodes CDR1 MNHEY and CDR2 SVGAGI. The CDR3 loop is CASSYKGGAYEQYF. CDR3 nucleotide sequence: TGTGCCAGCAGTTATAAGGGAGGGGCCTACGAGCAGTACTTC.

The chain joins TRBV28 to TRBJ1-2; no firm D call. Germline V lookup: CDR1 MDHEN, CDR2 SYDVKM. The V end was cut by 2 bases, the J end by 8 bases, with 21 bases between. This CDR3 has 16 amino acids. The CDR3 loop is CASSLEGRVRSQGYTF. The CDR3 region has the DNA TGTGCCAGCAGTTTAGAGGGAAGGGTCCGCTCACAGGGCTACACCTTC.

The CDR3 DNA is TGTGCCAGCAGCTCCCTCGGGAGGTCGGACACAGATACGCAGTATTTT. Its translation is CASSSLGRSDTDTQYF. The J gene is TRBJ2-3, the V gene TRBV7-9, with 7 bases matching TRBD2. This CDR3 comprises 16 residues. V dropped 4 bases and J dropped 2; count of bases not matched to a gene: 9. From germline, CDR1 is SEHNR and CDR2 FQNEAQ (reference sequence).

This chain connects TRBV9 to TRBJ2-2, with 7 bases matching TRBD2. Germline trimming cut 2 bases from V and 7 bases from J; bases unmatched to any gene: 5. This CDR3 has 14 residues. Germline-derived CDR1 and CDR2 are SGDLS and YYNGEE. The CDR3 DNA reads as TGTGCCAGCAGCGTTCGGGGGGTCGACGGGGAGCTGTTTTTT. This translates into CASSVRGVDGELFF.

The chain combines TRBV27 with TRBJ2-1, with D unresolved. Germline V CDR1 and CDR2: MNHEY, SMNVEV (reference sequence). Trimming removed 5 bases from V and 5 bases from J, with 4 bases in between. CDR3 length equals 11 residues. The CDR3 bases are TGTGCCAGCAGTGAGAACAATGAGCAGTTCTTC. It encodes CASSENNEQFF.

The chain links TRBV6-5 to TRBJ1-1, with D tentatively TRBD1 (6 bases). V shed 2 bases and J shed 2 bases, with 15 bases lying between them. The CDR3 is 16 amino acids. CDR1 MNHEY and CDR2 SVGAGI come from the germline V gene. The CDR3 DNA follows: TGTGCCAGCAGTTACATGGGGGCAGGCGTAAACACTGAAGCTTTCTTT. Protein sequence: CASSYMGAGVNTEAFF.

The chain recombines TRBV4-2 with TRBJ2-1; TRBD2 is a possible D gene (6 bases). CDR3 length: 18 residues. Germline V lookup: CDR1 LGHNA, CDR2 YNFKEQ. V was cut by 1 base and J by 7 bases, with 23 bases left in between. The CDR3 sequence is CASSQAVIPLGRANEQFF. The DNA of the CDR3 is TGTGCCAGCAGCCAAGCCGTAATCCCCCTCGGGAGAGCGAATGAGCAGTTCTTC.

This sequence joins TRBV5-1 and TRBJ2-7, with a tentative D call TRBD2 (5 bases). V lost 2 bases, J lost 4 bases, and 10 bases lay in between. The CDR3 covers 13 residues. CDR1 SGHRS and CDR2 YFSETQ come from the germline V gene. DNA of the CDR3: TGCGCCAGCAGCTTAAAGGACTCATACGAGCAGTACTTC. It yields the protein CASSLKDSYEQYF.

This rearrangement joins TRBV9 to TRBJ2-1, with 8 nucleotides matching TRBD2. CDR1 and CDR2 from the germline V gene are SGDLS and YYNGEE. The CDR3 consists of 15 residues. V shed 4 bases, J shed 0 bases, and the junction held 3 bases outside the gene matches. The CDR3 here is CASSPGTSSYNEQFF. The CDR3 nucleotides are TGTGCCAGCAGCCCCGGGACTAGCTCCTACAATGAGCAGTTCTTC. The full variable domain, with the rest looked up from reference TRBV9 and TRBJ2-1, is DSGVTQTPKHLITATGQRVTLRCSPRSGDLSVYWYQQSLDQGLQFLIQYYNGEERAKGNILERFSAQQFPDLHSELNLSSLELGDSALYFCASSPGTSSYNEQFFGPGTRLTVL.

The CDR3 nucleotides read TGTGCCAGCAGGACAGTAAATCAGCCCCAGCATTTT. As protein: CASRTVNQPQHF. The chain links TRBV28 to TRBJ1-5; D may be TRBD1 (5 bases). V was cut by 6 bases and J by 4 bases, with 7 bases left in between. The length of the CDR3 is 12 residues. Germline values: CDR1 MDHEN, CDR2 SYDVKM.

The chain couples TRBV6-1 to TRBJ2-7; tentatively, D is TRBD1 (6 bases). V was cut by 3 bases and J by 3 bases, with 9 bases left in between. The CDR3 spans 13 residues. The V gene's germline CDR1 is MNHNS and CDR2 SASEGT. In DNA, the CDR3 is TGTGCCAGCAGTGAGGACAGCTTCTACGAGCAGTACTTC. It codes for CASSEDSFYEQYF.

This chain joins TRBV10-3 and TRBJ2-7, with 9 positions matching TRBD1. This CDR3 is 14 amino acids long. Looked up from germline, CDR1 is ENHRY and CDR2 is SYGVKD. The V and J ends lost 5 bases and 1 base, in that order; junction bases with no gene match: 3. The CDR3 is CAISPGTGSYEQYF. CDR3 sequence (DNA): TGTGCCATCAGTCCCGGGACAGGGTCCTACGAGCAGTACTTC.

The chain carries TRBV11-2 and TRBJ2-1; 7 nucleotides align to TRBD2. The CDR3 sequence is 17 residues long. CDR1 is SGHAT, CDR2 FQNNGV, per germline. J gave up 4 bases and V 2 bases, and 11 bases lay outside the gene matches. CDR3 nucleotide sequence: TGTGCCAGCAGCTTATTCCCATGGGCGGGGGAATACAATGAGCAGTTCTTC. Amino acid sequence: CASSLFPWAGEYNEQFF.

The gene calls are TRBV6-5 and TRBJ2-4; D uncertain. The CDR3 runs 16 residues. Germline V gene data show CDR1 as MNHEY and CDR2 as SVGAGI. The V and J ends lost 0 bases and 0 bases respectively, with 9 bases between them. The CDR3 here is CASSYSESLAKNIQYF. Here the CDR3 DNA reads TGTGCCAGCAGTTACTCGGAGAGCTTAGCCAAAAACATTCAGTACTTC.

This clone has just one count. The chain is built from TRBV9 and TRBJ2-3, with 9 bases aligning to TRBD2. This CDR3 is built from 16 residues. Germline-derived CDR1 and CDR2 are SGDLS and YYNGEE. V was clipped by 2 bases and J by 2 bases; unmatched bases: 6. CDR3 sequence (DNA): TGTGCCAGCAGCGTGGCAGCGGGAGGATCCACAGATACGCAGTATTTT. This sequence encodes CASSVAAGGSTDTQYF.

The J gene is TRBJ2-3, the V gene TRBV9; 7 bases map to TRBD2. CDR3 length: 15 residues. CDR1 and CDR2 from the germline V gene are SGDLS and YYNGEE. V trimming: 0 bases; J trimming: 5 bases; junction bases outside the gene matches: 6. The chain's CDR3 is CASSVVAGVRDTQYF. The CDR3, as DNA: TGTGCCAGCAGCGTAGTTGCGGGAGTAAGAGATACGCAGTATTTT.

The rearrangement uses TRBV25-1 and TRBJ2-2; D not resolved. Germline values: CDR1 MGHDK, CDR2 SYGVNS. The ends were cut back, 2 bases at V and 3 bases at J, with 10 bases in the middle. The CDR3 sequence is 15 residues long. The CDR3 is CASSENPTYTGELFF. CDR3 coding DNA: TGTGCCAGCAGTGAAAACCCCACTTACACCGGGGAGCTGTTTTTT.

The chain employs TRBV9 and TRBJ2-5; D uncertain. Trimming removed 1 base from V and 0 bases from J, with 4 bases in between. There are 13 residues in the CDR3. Germline lookup yields CDR1 SGDLS and CDR2 YYNGEE. In DNA, the CDR3 is TGTGCCAGCAGCGTACTGTACCAAGAGACCCAGTACTTC. Its protein product is CASSVLYQETQYF.

The V gene is TRBV28, the J gene TRBJ1-2, with TRBD1 identical over 10 bases. This CDR3 region has 13 residues. The junction had 2 bases not matched to a gene; V was cut back by 6 bases and J by 4 bases. The germline V gene encodes CDR1 MDHEN and CDR2 SYDVKM. In DNA form, the CDR3 reads TGTGCCAGCAGGGGGGACAGGGGCTATGGCTACACCTTC. Encoded protein: CASRGDRGYGYTF.

The chain couples TRBV6-1 to TRBJ2-3; D might be TRBD2 (6 bases). The germline CDR1 and CDR2 sequences are MNHNS and SASEGT. The CDR3 extends over 15 amino acids. V gave up 6 bases and J gave up 6 bases, with 19 bases separating them. CDR3 sequence: CASRPGRDEVDTQYF. The CDR3, as DNA: TGTGCCAGCAGACCGGGGCGGGATGAGGTGGATACGCAGTATTTT.

The chain is built from TRBV10-1 and TRBJ2-5; 7 bases align to TRBD1. Trimming took 8 bases from V and 5 from J; bases not matched to a gene: 8. The germline gives CDR1 WNHNN, CDR2 SYGVQD (reference sequence). The CDR3 sequence is 13 residues long. The DNA of the CDR3 is TGCGCCAGCGGGAAGACAGGGAGTGAGACCCAGTACTTC. This gives the protein CASGKTGSETQYF.

V usage is TRBV5-4 and J usage is TRBJ2-1; 8 bases align to TRBD2. Germline assignment: CDR1 SGHNT and CDR2 YYREEE (reference sequence). CDR3 size: 17 residues. The ends lost 3 bases at V and 6 bases at J; junction bases unmatched: 14. In DNA form, the CDR3 reads TGTGCCAGCAGCTCGGCGAGGGGGACTAGTGGTTTCAATGAGCAGTTCTTC. Encoded protein: CASSSARGTSGFNEQFF.

The J gene is TRBJ2-5, the V gene TRBV11-2, with D possibly TRBD1 on 5 matching bases. V dropped 6 bases and J dropped 1 base, with 15 bases sitting between them. From germline, CDR1 is SGHAT and CDR2 FQNNGV. This CDR3 is built from 15 residues. The CDR3 nucleotides read TGTGCCAGCAGTTTACAGACCACAGGCCAAGAGACCCAGTACTTC. Its protein product is CASSLQTTGQETQYF.